The sequence of this TCR beta chain was determined in a study of T cells in Graves' hyperthyroidism and ophthalmopathy. TCR beta CDR3 regions were amplified from RNA transcripts. With the HTBI primer set, the TCR CDR3 went through a first round of RT-PCR. TCRdb reprocessed the multiplex PCR reads via MiXCR and lists one record per CDR3 protein. The sample lists around 430,000 distinct CDR3 sequences; around 14% were seen once. From germline, CDR1 is MDHEN and CDR2 SYDVKM. V was cut by 3 bases and J by 5 bases, with 14 bases left in between. The CDR3 is 15 amino acids. This clonotype occurred a few times.

The source material was blood. The receptor was isolated from a woman in her 30s with Graves' hyperthyroidism. V gene TRBV28 combines with J gene TRBJ2-1; D ambiguous. The CDR3 region is CASSFWDPLNNEQFF. The DNA of the CDR3 is TGTGCCAGCAGTTTCTGGGATCCGCTAAACAATGAGCAGTTCTTC.